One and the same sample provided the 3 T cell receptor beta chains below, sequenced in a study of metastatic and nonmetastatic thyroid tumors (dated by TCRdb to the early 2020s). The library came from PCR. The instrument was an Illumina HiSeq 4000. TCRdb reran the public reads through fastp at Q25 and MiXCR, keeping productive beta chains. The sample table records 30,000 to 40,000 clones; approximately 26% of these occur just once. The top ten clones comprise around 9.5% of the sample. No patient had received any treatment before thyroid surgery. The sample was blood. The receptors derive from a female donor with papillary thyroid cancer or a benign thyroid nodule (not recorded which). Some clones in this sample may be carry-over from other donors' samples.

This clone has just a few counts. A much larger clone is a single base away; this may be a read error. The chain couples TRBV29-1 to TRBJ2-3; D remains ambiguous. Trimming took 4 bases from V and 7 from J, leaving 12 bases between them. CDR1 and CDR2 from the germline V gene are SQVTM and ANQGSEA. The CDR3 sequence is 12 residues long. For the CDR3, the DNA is TGCAGCGTTGGAAGGGATCAGTATACGCAGTATTTT. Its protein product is CSVGRDQYTQYF.

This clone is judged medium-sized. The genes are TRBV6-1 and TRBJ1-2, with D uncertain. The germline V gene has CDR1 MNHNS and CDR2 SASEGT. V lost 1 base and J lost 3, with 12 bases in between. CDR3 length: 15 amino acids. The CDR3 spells CASSEVDGEDYGYTF. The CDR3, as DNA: TGTGCCAGCAGTGAAGTAGACGGGGAAGACTATGGCTACACCTTC.

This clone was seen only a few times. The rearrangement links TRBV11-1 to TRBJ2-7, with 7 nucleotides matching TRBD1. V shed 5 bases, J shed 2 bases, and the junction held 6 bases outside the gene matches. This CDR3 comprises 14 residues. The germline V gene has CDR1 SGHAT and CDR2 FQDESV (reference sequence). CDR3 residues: CASSVRQGTYEQYF. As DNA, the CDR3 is TGTGCCAGCAGCGTTCGACAGGGAACCTACGAGCAGTACTTC.